The present T cell receptor beta chain was sequenced within a study of regulatory T cells in long-lasting Graves disease. Study context: More than 5 years of antithyroid drugs with positive TSH receptor antibodies defined persistent Graves' disease.

Germline V CDR1 and CDR2: SGHVS, FQNEAQ. V lost 5 bases and J lost 4, with 14 bases in between. The CDR3 contains 15 residues. Through Arm-PCR of CDR3 regions and iRepertoire HTBI primers, TCR beta libraries were built. TCRdb re-derived calls from the multiplex PCR reads in MiXCR, one entry per CDR3 protein. The table shows fewer than 450,000 distinct CDR3 sequences, with around 21% occurring only once. Whole-study findings and limits: The study found persistent patients shared more public clonotypes (roughly 3,000) than new patients (966). Those with persistent Graves' had less TCR diversity than newly diagnosed patients.

This clonotype has a handful of counts. The target antigen is unknown. Time point meaning: persistent/refractory GD, antithyroid drugs over 5 years with positive TRAb. After RNA was extracted from PBMCs, the TCR library was made from it. One endocrinology department in Xi'an, China, was where patients came from. This receptor was taken from a female donor with Graves disease. The V call is TRBV7-8, the J call TRBJ2-2, with a possible D match to TRBD2 (5 bases). Source: peripheral blood mononuclear cells (PBMCs), taken when the disease was refractory, from a patient treated with antithyroid drugs. The DNA of the CDR3 is TGTGCCAGCAGCAAAACTAGGTTTCCCACCGGGGAGCTGTTTTTT. Translating it yields CASSKTRFPTGELFF.